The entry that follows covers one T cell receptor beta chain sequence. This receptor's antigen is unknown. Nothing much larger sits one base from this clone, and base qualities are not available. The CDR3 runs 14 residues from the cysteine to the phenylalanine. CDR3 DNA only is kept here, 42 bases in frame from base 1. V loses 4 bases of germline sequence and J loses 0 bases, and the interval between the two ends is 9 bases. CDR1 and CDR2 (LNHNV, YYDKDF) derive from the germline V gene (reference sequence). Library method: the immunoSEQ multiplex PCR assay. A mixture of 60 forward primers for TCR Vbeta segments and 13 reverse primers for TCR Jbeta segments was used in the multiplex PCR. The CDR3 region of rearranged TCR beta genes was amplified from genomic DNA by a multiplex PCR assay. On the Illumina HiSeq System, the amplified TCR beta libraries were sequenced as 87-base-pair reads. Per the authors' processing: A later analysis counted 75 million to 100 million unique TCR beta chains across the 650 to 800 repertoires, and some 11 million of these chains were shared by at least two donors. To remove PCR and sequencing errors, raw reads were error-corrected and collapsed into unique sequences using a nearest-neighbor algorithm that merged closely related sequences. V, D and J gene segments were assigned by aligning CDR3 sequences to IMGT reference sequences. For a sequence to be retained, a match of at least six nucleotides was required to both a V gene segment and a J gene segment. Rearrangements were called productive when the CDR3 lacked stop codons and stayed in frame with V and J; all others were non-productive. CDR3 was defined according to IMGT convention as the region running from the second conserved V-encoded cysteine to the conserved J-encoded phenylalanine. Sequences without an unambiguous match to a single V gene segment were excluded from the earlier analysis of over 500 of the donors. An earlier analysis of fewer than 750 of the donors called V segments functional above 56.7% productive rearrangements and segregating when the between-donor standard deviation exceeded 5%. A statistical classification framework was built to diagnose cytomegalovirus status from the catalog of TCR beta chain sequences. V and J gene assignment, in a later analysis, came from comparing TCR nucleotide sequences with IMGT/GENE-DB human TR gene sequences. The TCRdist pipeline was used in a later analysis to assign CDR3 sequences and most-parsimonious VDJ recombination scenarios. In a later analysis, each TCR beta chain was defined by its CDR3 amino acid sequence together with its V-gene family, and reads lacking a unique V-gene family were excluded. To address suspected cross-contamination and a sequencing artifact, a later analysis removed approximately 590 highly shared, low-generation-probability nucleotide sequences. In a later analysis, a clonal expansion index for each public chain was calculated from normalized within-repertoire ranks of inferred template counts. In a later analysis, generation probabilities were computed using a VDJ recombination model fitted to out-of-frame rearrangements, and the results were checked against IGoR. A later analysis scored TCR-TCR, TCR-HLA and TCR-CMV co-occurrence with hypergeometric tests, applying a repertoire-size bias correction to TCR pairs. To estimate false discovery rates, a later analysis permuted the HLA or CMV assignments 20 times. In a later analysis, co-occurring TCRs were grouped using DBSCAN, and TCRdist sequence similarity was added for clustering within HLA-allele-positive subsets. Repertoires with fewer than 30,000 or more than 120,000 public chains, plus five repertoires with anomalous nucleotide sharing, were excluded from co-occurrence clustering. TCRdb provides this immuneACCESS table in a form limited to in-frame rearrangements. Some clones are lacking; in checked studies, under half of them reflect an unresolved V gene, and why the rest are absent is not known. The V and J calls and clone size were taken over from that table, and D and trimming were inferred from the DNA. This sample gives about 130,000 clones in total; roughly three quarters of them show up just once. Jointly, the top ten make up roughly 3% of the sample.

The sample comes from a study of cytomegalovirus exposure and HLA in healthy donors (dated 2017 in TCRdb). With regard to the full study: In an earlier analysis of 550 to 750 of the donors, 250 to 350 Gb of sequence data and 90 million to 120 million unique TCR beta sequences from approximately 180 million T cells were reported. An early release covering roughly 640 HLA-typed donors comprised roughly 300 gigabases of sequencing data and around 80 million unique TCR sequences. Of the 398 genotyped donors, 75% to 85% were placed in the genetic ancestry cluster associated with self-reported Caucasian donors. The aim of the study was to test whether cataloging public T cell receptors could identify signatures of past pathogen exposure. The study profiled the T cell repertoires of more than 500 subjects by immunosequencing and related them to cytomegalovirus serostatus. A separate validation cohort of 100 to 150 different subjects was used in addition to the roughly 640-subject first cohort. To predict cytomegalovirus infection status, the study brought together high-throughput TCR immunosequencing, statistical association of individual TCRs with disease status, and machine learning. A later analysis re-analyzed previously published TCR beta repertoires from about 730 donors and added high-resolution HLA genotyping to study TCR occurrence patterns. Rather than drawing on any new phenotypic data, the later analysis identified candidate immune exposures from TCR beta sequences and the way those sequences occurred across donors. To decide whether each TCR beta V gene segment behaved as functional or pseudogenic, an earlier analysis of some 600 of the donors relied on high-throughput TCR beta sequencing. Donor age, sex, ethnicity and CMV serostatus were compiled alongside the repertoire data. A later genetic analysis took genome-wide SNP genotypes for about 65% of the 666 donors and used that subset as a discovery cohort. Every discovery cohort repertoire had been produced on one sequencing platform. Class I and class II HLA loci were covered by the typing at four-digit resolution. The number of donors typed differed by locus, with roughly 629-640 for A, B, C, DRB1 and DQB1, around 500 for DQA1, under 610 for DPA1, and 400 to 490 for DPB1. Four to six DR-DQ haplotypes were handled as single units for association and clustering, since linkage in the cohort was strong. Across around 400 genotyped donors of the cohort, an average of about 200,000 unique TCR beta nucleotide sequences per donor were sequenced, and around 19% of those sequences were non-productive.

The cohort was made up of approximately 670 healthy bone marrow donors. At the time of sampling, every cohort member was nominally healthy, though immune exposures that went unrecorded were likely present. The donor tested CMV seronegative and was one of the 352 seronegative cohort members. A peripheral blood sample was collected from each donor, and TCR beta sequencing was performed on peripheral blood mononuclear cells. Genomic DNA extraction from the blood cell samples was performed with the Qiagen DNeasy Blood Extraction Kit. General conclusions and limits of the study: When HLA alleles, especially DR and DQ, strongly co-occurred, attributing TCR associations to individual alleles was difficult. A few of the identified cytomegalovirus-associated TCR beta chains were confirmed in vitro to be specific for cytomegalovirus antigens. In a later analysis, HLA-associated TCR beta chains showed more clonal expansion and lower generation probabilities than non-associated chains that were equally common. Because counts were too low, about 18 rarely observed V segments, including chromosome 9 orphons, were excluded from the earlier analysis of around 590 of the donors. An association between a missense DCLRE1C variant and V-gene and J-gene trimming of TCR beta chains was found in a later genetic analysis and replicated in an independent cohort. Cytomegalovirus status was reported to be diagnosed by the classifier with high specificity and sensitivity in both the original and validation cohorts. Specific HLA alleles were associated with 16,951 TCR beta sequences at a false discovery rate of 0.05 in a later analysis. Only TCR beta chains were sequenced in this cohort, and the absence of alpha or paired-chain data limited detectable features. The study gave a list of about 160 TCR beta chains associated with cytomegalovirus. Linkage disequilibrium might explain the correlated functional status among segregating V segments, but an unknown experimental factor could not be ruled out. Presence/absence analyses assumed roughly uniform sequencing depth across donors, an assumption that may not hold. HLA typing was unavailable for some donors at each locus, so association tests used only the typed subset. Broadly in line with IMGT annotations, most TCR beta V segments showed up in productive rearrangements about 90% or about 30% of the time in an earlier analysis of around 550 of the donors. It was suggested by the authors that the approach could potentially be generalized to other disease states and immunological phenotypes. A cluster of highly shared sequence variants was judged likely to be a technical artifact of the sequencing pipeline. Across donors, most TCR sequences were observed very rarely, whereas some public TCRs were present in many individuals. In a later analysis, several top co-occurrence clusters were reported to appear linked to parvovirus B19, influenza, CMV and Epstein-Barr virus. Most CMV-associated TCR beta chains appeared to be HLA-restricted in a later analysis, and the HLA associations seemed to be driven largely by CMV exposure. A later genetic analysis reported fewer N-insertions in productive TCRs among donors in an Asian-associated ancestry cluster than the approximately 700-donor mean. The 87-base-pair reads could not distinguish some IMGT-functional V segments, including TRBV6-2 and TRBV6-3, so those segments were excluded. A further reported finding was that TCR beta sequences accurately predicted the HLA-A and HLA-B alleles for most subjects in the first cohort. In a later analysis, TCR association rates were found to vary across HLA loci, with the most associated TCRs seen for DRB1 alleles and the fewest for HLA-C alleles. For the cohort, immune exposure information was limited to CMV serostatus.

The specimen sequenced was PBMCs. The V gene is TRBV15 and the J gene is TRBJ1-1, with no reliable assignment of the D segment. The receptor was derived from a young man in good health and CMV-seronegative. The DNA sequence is TGTGCCACCAGCATATCTGTTTTGAACACTGAAGCTTTCTTT. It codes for CATSISVLNTEAFF. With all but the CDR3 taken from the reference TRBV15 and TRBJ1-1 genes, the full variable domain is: DAMVIQNPRYQVTQFGKPVTLSCSQTLNHNVMYWYQQKSSQAPKLLFHYYDKDFNNEADTPDNFQSRRPNTSFCFLDIRSPGLGDTAMYLCATSISVLNTEAFFGQGTRLTVV.